This T cell receptor (beta chain) was obtained from a study of tumor and adjacent non-tumor tissue in lung cancer. Note on this clonotype: Its target is unknown.

Study-level findings and limits: Shorter survival was associated with higher TCR diversity in tumors.

Three rounds of nested PCR, following a modified ARM-PCR protocol, produced the TCRbeta library. Via MiXCR, TCRdb re-called the multiplex PCR reads, giving one row per CDR3 protein. The sample carries 77,000 or so distinct CDR3 sequences, around 74% recorded once. RNA was extracted from bulk tissue without any cell sorting. The germline gives CDR1 MNHNS, CDR2 SASEGT. The CDR3 is made up of 16 amino acids. V trimming: 3 bases; J trimming: 7 bases; junction bases outside the gene matches: 11. The sequenced sample consisted of lung tumor tissue. The rearrangement links TRBV6-1 to TRBJ2-1; 8 positions match TRBD2. The receptor was isolated from a woman between 50 and 59 years old with non-small cell lung cancer. The CDR3, as DNA: TGTGCCAGCAGTGATGCACTAGCGGTACGAGGAAATGAGCAGTTCTTC. Protein sequence: CASSDALAVRGNEQFF.